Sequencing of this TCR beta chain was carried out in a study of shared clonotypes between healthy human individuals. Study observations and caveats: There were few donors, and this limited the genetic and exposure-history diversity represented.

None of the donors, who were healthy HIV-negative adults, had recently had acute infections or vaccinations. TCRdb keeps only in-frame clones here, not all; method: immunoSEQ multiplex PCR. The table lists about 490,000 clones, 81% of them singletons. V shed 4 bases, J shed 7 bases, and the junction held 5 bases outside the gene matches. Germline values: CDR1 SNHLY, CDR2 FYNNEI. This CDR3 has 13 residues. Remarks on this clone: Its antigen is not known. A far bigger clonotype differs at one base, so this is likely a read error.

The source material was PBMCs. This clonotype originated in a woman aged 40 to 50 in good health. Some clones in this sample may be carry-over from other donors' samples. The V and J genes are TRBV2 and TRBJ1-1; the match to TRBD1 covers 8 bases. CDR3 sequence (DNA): TGTGCCAGCAGTGGGGGACAGGACCTTGAAGCTTTCTTT. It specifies CASSGGQDLEAFF.